The 32 T cell receptor beta chains reported below all come from one sample, sequenced in a study of siplizumab effects on memory and regulatory T cells (dated by TCRdb to between 2018 and 2021). The library relied on the immunoSEQ multiplex PCR assay. TCRdb re-hosts the immuneACCESS table, in-frame sequences only. Its copies lack some clones; in the studies checked, an unresolved V gene accounts for under half of them, and the cause for the rest is not known. Across this sample there are roughly 120,000 clones, with about 92% seen only once. Clones ranked in the top ten supply 0.65% to 0.9% of the sample. The sample was Tregs sorted from blood. These receptors all stem from a human donor in good health.

This rearrangement joins TRBV10-3 to TRBJ2-5, with TRBD2 matching 9 bases. The trim removed 10 bases at V and 0 bases at J, leaving 6 bases unmatched. Germline-derived CDR1 and CDR2 are ENHRY and SYGVKD. The CDR3 length is 14 residues. The CDR3 DNA reads as TGTGCCACAGCTAGCGGGGCGTACCAAGAGACCCAGTACTTC. Amino acid sequence: CATASGAYQETQYF.

V and J are TRBV21-1 and TRBJ1-6; the table's D call TRBD1 went unverified against the DNA. TRBV21-1 corresponds to a pseudogene. This CDR3 is built from 18 residues. CDR3 in DNA: TGTGCCAGCGGTAACCGGGACACCTTGAGCTCCTATAATTCACCCCTCCACTTT. Protein sequence: CASGNRDTLSSYNSPLHF.

The rearrangement uses TRBV21-1 and TRBJ1-5. TRBV21-1 is a documented pseudogene. CDR3 length: 15 amino acids. CDR3 residues: CASSNVEYSNQPQHF. DNA for the CDR3: TGTGCCAGCAGCAACGTCGAGTATAGCAATCAGCCCCAGCATTTT.

The chain couples TRBV5-5 to TRBJ1-5; 10 bases agree with TRBD1. Germline CDR1 reads SGHKS; CDR2 reads YYEKEE (reference sequence). The CDR3 runs to 16 residues. Trimming removed 1 base from V and 9 bases from J; junction bases left unmatched: 10. The CDR3 DNA follows: TGTGCCAGCAGCTTGCTTATTGGGACAGGGGTAACGCCCCAGCATTTT. It yields the protein CASSLLIGTGVTPQHF.

The count of this clone is one. This chain joins TRBV14 and TRBJ1-5, with 10 nucleotides matching TRBD1. After removal of 1 base from V and 1 base from J, the junction contained 13 bases not matched to a gene. This CDR3 contains 20 residues. Germline values: CDR1 SGHDN, CDR2 FVKESK. CDR3 sequence: CASSQGNGTGERVSNQPQHF. The CDR3 DNA reads TGTGCCAGCAGCCAAGGTAACGGGACAGGGGAAAGGGTAAGCAATCAGCCCCAGCATTTT.

The V gene is TRBV10-2, the J gene TRBJ2-5; D unresolved. The ends were cut back, 2 bases at V and 6 bases at J, with 7 bases in the middle. The germline gives CDR1 WSHSY, CDR2 SAAADI. CDR3 size: 12 residues. This CDR3 reads CASSEGRQTQYF. The CDR3 DNA reads as TGCGCCAGCAGTGAGGGTCGCCAGACCCAGTACTTC.

The count of this clone is one. This chain connects TRBV11-3 to TRBJ2-3; 8 bases match TRBD2. This CDR3 region has 15 residues. The V gene's germline CDR1 is SGHNT and CDR2 YENEEA. J lost 4 bases, V lost 3 bases, and 6 bases had no gene match. Here the CDR3 DNA reads TGTGCCAGCAGCTTCAGCGGGAGCGCGGCAGATACGCAGTATTTT. Protein: CASSFSGSAADTQYF.

J is TRBJ2-2 and V is TRBV7-2; D possibly matches TRBD1 or TRBD2 (5 bases each). This CDR3 contains 15 residues. In germline, CDR1 is SGHTA, CDR2 FQGNSA. V shed 5 bases and J shed 4 bases, with 14 bases lying between them. CDR3 sequence (DNA): TGTGCCAGCAGCCGGACTCCCCAGGGCACCGGGGAGCTGTTTTTT. This codes for CASSRTPQGTGELFF.

The V and J genes are TRBV6-1 and TRBJ2-6; the D call may be TRBD1 or TRBD2 (5 bases each). This CDR3 has 15 amino acids. V was pared by 8 bases and J by 2 bases, with 13 bases between. Germline V gives CDR1 MNHNS, CDR2 SASEGT. The CDR3 nucleotides are TGTGCCAGCGGGGTTTTGGGACCTGGGGCCAACGTCCTGACTTTC. Translated: CASGVLGPGANVLTF.

This clone was detected once. The chain links TRBV2 to TRBJ1-2; D is possibly TRBD1 (6 bases). CDR1 and CDR2 (germline): SNHLY, FYNNEI. This CDR3 spans 13 amino acids. V was trimmed by 1 base and J by 10 bases, leaving 13 bases between them. In DNA form, the CDR3 reads TGTGCCAGCAGTGAAGAGACAGGTCTCGACTACACCTTC. Translated: CASSEETGLDYTF.

The rearrangement uses TRBV5-1 and TRBJ2-3; D might be TRBD2 (5 bases). Germline V gives CDR1 SGHRS, CDR2 YFSETQ. This CDR3 is built from 15 residues. V was clipped by 0 bases and J by 4 bases, with 12 bases between them. As DNA, the CDR3 is TGCGCCAGCAGCTTGGAGGGAGCGTTGGCAGATACGCAGTATTTT. As protein: CASSLEGALADTQYF.

Of note for this clone: This sample includes further DNA sequences coding for the same CDR3. V and J are TRBV2 and TRBJ2-3; TRBD2 aligns across 10 bases. The CDR3 runs 15 residues. The V segment lost 6 bases and the J segment 0 bases; nucleotides outside the gene matches: 3. Germline loops: CDR1 SNHLY, CDR2 FYNNEI. CDR3 in amino acids: CASSPTSGSTDTQYF. The CDR3 DNA sequence: TGTGCCAGCAGCCCGACTAGCGGGAGCACAGATACGCAGTATTTT.

This chain links TRBV19 with TRBJ2-1, with TRBD2 identical over 7 bases. CDR3 size: 14 residues. Germline CDR1 is LNHDA and CDR2 is SQIVND (reference sequence). Trimming at V came to 3 bases and at J to 6 bases, leaving 5 bases not matched to a gene. CDR3 nucleotides: TGTGCCAGTAGTATGCGGGAGAAGGGCAATGAGCAGTTCTTC. The encoded protein is CASSMREKGNEQFF.

This clone was observed once. The V call is TRBV30, the J call TRBJ2-3, with a weak D call TRBD1 (5 bases). From germline, CDR1 is GTSNPN and CDR2 SVGIG (reference sequence). The CDR3 extends over 13 amino acids. V lost 2 bases and J lost 6, with 12 bases in between. The DNA of the CDR3 is TGTGCCTGGAGTAGGGGCTCCGCGGATACGCAGTATTTT. Its translation: CAWSRGSADTQYF.

The V gene is TRBV6-5, the J gene TRBJ2-7; D ambiguous. This CDR3 is 12 amino acids long. CDR1 and CDR2 (germline): MNHEY, SVGAGI. Trimming removed 5 bases at V and 2 bases at J, with 7 bases between. The CDR3 spells CASSELPYEQYF. The DNA of the CDR3 is TGTGCCAGCAGTGAACTACCCTACGAGCAGTACTTC.

V is TRBV6-5 and J is TRBJ1-2; 8 bases map to TRBD1. Germline V CDR1 and CDR2: MNHEY, SVGAGI. The CDR3 has 13 residues. V was pared by 6 bases and J by 8 bases, with 8 bases of the junction left unmatched. The CDR3 DNA reads TGTGCCAGCAGCTCTTCACAGGGGGGCGGCTACACCTTC. Protein sequence: CASSSSQGGGYTF.

The V call is TRBV14, the J call TRBJ2-7; no definite D call. V dropped 8 bases and J dropped 1 base, with 12 bases sitting between them. Looked up from germline, CDR1 is SGHDN and CDR2 is FVKESK. This CDR3 is built from 13 residues. CDR3 amino acids: CASSDFSSYEQYF. CDR3 nucleotide sequence: TGTGCCAGCTCCGACTTCTCGTCCTACGAGCAGTACTTC. Together with reference TRBV14 and TRBJ2-7, the CDR3 gives the full variable domain: EAGVTQFPSHSVIEKGQTVTLRCDPISGHDNLYWYRRVMGKEIKFLLHFVKESKQDESGMPNNRFLAERTGGTYSTLKVQPAELEDSGVYFCASSDFSSYEQYFGPGTRLTVT.

This chain uses TRBV7-9 with TRBJ1-1; D gene uncertain. CDR1 is SEHNR, CDR2 FQNEAQ, per germline (reference sequence). The CDR3 contains 11 residues. The germline V and J ends were trimmed by 5 bases and 6 bases, with 7 bases remaining between them. CDR3 bases: TGTGCCAGCAGCCGAGCCGCTGAAGCTTTCTTT. It encodes CASSRAAEAFF.

The chain is built from TRBV27 and TRBJ2-3; TRBD2 might be the D (6 bases). The length of the CDR3 is 15 residues. V gave up 2 bases and J gave up 0 bases, with 9 bases separating them. Per the germline V gene, CDR1 is MNHEY and CDR2 is SMNVEV (reference sequence). CDR3 sequence: CASSLRGTSTDTQYF. The CDR3 nucleotides are TGTGCCAGCAGTTTACGCGGGACTAGCACAGATACGCAGTATTTT.

This chain joins TRBV19 and TRBJ2-6; perhaps TRBD1 as D (6 bases). The CDR3 has 15 residues. Trimming removed 5 bases from V and 4 bases from J, with 12 bases in between. Germline V CDR1 and CDR2: LNHDA, SQIVND (reference sequence). The DNA of the CDR3 is TGTGCCAGTAGTTACCCTGGGACAGGGGCCAACGTCCTGACTTTC. Protein product: CASSYPGTGANVLTF.

The J gene is TRBJ1-3, the V gene TRBV7-8; D not certain. V lost 5 bases, J lost 3 bases, and 11 bases lay in between. The CDR3 totals 14 residues. The V gene's germline CDR1 is SGHVS and CDR2 FQNEAQ. DNA of the CDR3: TGTGCCAGCAGCCCCCCTGCCGGTGGAAACACCATATATTTT. This gives the protein CASSPPAGGNTIYF.

The chain joins TRBV11-2 to TRBJ2-1, with 8 bases lining up with TRBD2. The length of the CDR3 is 15 residues. The V gene end was trimmed by 1 base and the J gene end by 5 bases; junction bases not matched to a gene: 4. Germline CDR1 and CDR2: SGHAT and FQNNGV. CDR3 sequence reads: CASSLGGGRNNEQFF. For the CDR3, the DNA is TGTGCCAGCAGCTTAGGCGGGGGGCGTAACAATGAGCAGTTCTTC.

The rearrangement joins TRBV2 to TRBJ1-1; D uncertain. The CDR3 has 13 residues. Germline V gene lookup returns CDR1 SNHLY and CDR2 FYNNEI. V lost 6 bases, J lost 5 bases, and 13 bases lay in between. DNA of the CDR3: TGTGCCAGCAGCATCCAACCTAGGACTGAAGCTTTCTTT. Translation: CASSIQPRTEAFF.

This chain uses TRBV21-1 with TRBJ2-3; the D call of TRBD1 is as the table states it, not checked on the DNA. TRBV21-1 is deemed a pseudogene. The CDR3 consists of 15 residues. The CDR3 loop reads CASSKWGASTDTQYF. DNA for the CDR3: TGTGCCAGCAGCAAATGGGGCGCTAGCACAGATACGCAGTATTTT.

This rearrangement joins TRBV2 to TRBJ1-5, with D possibly matching TRBD1 (6 bases). CDR1 is SNHLY, CDR2 FYNNEI, per germline. There are 14 residues in the CDR3. Trimming took 4 bases from V and 2 from J, leaving 9 bases between them. CDR3 coding DNA: TGTGCCAGCAGTGTGGCAGGGGGCAATCAGCCCCAGCATTTT. Its protein is CASSVAGGNQPQHF.

The genes are TRBV6-6 and TRBJ2-7; D not certain. CDR3 length: 12 residues. Between the trimmed V and J ends, which lost 5 bases and 2 bases, there was a span of 7 bases. The germline CDR1 and CDR2 sequences are MNHNY and SVGAGI (reference sequence). DNA for the CDR3: TGTGCCAGCAGTACCTTGACCTACGAGCAGTACTTC. It yields the protein CASSTLTYEQYF.

This clone appeared a single time. V and J are TRBV6-1 and TRBJ2-5; 9 nucleotides match TRBD2. In germline, CDR1 is MNHNS, CDR2 SASEGT. V was pared by 2 bases and J by 2 bases, with 9 bases of the junction left unmatched. CDR3 length: 17 amino acids. CDR3 in amino acids: CASSENIAGAGQETQYF. CDR3 nucleotides: TGTGCCAGCAGTGAAAATATAGCGGGAGCGGGGCAAGAGACCCAGTACTTC.

The chain links TRBV5-1 to TRBJ2-7; D ambiguous. Trimming cost V 1 base and J 7 bases, with 9 bases left between them. Germline CDR1 reads SGHRS; CDR2 reads YFSETQ. This CDR3 is 12 amino acids long. Written as DNA, the CDR3 is TGCGCCAGCAGCTTGTTGGGGAATGAGCAGTACTTC. The encoded protein is CASSLLGNEQYF.

CDR3 amino acids: CASSLRLRSYGYTF. For the CDR3, the DNA is TGTGCCAGCAGCTTACGCCTTCGTAGCTATGGCTACACCTTC. This chain uses TRBV5-6 with TRBJ1-2; D is uncertain. The V gene lost 2 bases and the J gene lost 4 bases, with 12 bases spanning the gap. CDR3 length: 14 amino acids. The V gene's germline CDR1 is SGHDT and CDR2 YYEEEE.

V is TRBV15 and J is TRBJ1-5; D gene uncertain. Deletions cut 1 base from V and 6 bases from J, with 10 bases between. The CDR3 contains 14 residues. The germline CDR1 and CDR2 sequences are LNHNV and YYDKDF (reference sequence). CDR3 loop: CATSRGGISQPQHF. The CDR3 bases are TGTGCCACCAGCAGAGGTGGGATTTCTCAGCCCCAGCATTTT. The complete variable domain, with remaining parts taken from reference TRBV15 and TRBJ1-5, reads DAMVIQNPRYQVTQFGKPVTLSCSQTLNHNVMYWYQQKSSQAPKLLFHYYDKDFNNEADTPDNFQSRRPNTSFCFLDIRSPGLGDTAMYLCATSRGGISQPQHFGDGTRLSIL.

V and J are TRBV6-5 and TRBJ2-7; D is unclear. There are 11 residues in the CDR3. Between the trimmed V and J ends, which lost 5 bases and 5 bases, there was a span of 7 bases. Germline-derived CDR1 and CDR2 are MNHEY and SVGAGI. CDR3 in DNA: TGTGCCAGCAGTGAATGGGACGAGCAGTACTTC. This translates into CASSEWDEQYF.

The V call is TRBV2, the J call TRBJ2-3, with D perhaps being TRBD1 or TRBD2 (5 bases each). The CDR3 totals 13 residues. Trimming pared 4 bases from V and 4 bases from J, leaving 9 bases between. Germline CDR1 is SNHLY and CDR2 is FYNNEI. Written as DNA, the CDR3 is TGTGCCAGCAGTGGGGGGATCCCAGATACGCAGTATTTT. Residues: CASSGGIPDTQYF.